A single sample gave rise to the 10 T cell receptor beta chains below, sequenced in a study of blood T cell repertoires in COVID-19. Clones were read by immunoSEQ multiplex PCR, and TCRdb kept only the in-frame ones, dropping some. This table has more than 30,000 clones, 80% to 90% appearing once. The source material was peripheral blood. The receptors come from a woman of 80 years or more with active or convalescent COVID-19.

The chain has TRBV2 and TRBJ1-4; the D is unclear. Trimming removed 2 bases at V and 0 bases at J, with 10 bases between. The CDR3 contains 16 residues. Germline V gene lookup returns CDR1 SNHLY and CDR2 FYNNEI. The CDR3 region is CASSESGSPTNEKLFF. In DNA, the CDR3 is TGTGCCAGCAGTGAAAGTGGCAGTCCAACTAATGAAAAACTGTTTTTT.

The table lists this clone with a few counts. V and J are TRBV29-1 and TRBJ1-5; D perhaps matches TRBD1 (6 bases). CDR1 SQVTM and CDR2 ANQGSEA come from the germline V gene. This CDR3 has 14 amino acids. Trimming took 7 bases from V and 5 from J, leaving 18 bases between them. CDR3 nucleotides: TGCAGCGCCCGAACAGGGTTCGGACATCAGCCCCAGCATTTT. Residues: CSARTGFGHQPQHF. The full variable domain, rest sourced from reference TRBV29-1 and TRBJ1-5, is SAVISQKPSRDICQRGTSLTIQCQVDSQVTMMFWYRQQPGQSLTLIATANQGSEATYESGFVIDKFPISRPNLTFSTLTVSNMSPEDSSIYLCSARTGFGHQPQHFGDGTRLSIL.

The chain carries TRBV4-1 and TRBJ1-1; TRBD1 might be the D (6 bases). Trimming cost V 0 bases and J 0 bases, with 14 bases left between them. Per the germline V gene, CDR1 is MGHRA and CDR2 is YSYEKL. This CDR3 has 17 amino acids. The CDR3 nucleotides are TGCGCCAGCAGCCAAGATAAGGGGGACGCGGTGAACACTGAAGCTTTCTTT. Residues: CASSQDKGDAVNTEAFF.

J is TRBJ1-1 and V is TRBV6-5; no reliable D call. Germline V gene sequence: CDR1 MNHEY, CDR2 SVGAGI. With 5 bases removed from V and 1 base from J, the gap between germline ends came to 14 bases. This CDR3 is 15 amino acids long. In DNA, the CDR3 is TGTGCCAGCAGTCCACCAGTGAGCGAGAACACTGAAGCTTTCTTT. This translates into CASSPPVSENTEAFF.

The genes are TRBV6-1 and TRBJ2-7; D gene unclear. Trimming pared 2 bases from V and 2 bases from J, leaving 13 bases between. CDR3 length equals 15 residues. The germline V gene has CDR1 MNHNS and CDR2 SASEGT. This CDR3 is CASSEIAGRAYEQYF. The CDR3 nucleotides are TGTGCCAGCAGTGAAATCGCTGGTCGGGCCTACGAGCAGTACTTC.

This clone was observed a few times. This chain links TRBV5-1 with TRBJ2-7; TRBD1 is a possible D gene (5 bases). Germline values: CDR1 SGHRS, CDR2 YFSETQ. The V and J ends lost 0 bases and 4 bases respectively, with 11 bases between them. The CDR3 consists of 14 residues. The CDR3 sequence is CASSLEYSGYEQYF. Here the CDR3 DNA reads TGCGCCAGCAGCTTGGAGTATTCAGGGTACGAGCAGTACTTC.

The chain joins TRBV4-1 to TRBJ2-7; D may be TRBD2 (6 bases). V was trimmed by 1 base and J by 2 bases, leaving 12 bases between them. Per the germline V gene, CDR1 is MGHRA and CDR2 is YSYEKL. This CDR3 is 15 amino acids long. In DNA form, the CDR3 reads TGCGCCAGCAGCCAAGGGGGGACTCAGACCTACGAGCAGTACTTC. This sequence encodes CASSQGGTQTYEQYF.

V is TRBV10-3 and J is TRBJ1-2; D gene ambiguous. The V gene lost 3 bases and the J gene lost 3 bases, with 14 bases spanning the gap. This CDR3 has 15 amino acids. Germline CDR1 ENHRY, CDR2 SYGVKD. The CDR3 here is CAISEEGRVDYGYTF. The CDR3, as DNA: TGTGCCATCAGTGAAGAAGGGCGGGTGGACTATGGCTACACCTTC.

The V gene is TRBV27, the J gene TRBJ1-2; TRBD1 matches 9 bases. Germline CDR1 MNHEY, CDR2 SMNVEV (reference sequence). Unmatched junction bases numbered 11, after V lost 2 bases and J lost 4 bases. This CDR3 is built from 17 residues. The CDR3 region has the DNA TGTGCCAGCAGTTTAAACCTTGGGACAGGGAATACCTATGGCTACACCTTC. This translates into CASSLNLGTGNTYGYTF.

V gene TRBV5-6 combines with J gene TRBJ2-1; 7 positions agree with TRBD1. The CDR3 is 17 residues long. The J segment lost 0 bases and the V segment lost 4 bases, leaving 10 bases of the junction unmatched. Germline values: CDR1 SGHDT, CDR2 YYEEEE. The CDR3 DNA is TGTGCCAGCAGCCCATGGGGACAGAGGAGCTCCTACAATGAGCAGTTCTTC. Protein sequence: CASSPWGQRSSYNEQFF.